Included here is one TCR beta chain sequence, with context. Antigen unknown. Germline V gives CDR1 SEHNR, CDR2 FQNEAQ (reference sequence). The length of the CDR3 is 15 residues. The ends lost 6 bases at V and 10 bases at J; junction bases unmatched: 13. These data originate in a study of beta chain features in type 1 diabetes. Study outcomes and limitations: Patients with Type 1 diabetes showed moderately but significantly shorter TCRB CDR3s in all four CD4+ subsets.

The whole isolated RNA underwent reverse transcription, so sequencing captured expressed TCRB transcripts. TCRdb's table, derived via immunoSEQ multiplex PCR, lists solely in-frame clones and lacks some. The sample lists 200,000 to 300,000 clones, roughly a tenth seen once, with approximately 0.015% in the top ten. The source of this sequence is a man aged 25 to 40 with type 1 diabetes. Sequencing was carried out using naive CD4+ T cells from blood. The chain is built from TRBV7-9 and TRBJ2-1; 9 bases are a match to TRBD2. This chain's CDR3 is CASRDVRGGPGEQFF. The CDR3 DNA reads as TGTGCCAGCAGGGATGTGCGGGGGGGGCCTGGCGAGCAGTTCTTC.